This TCR beta chain was profiled in a study of beta chain features in type 1 diabetes. V shed 5 bases, J shed 3 bases, and the junction held 9 bases outside the gene matches. Germline CDR1 is SGHVS and CDR2 is FQNEAQ. This CDR3 comprises 15 residues. Study outcomes and limitations: Fewer insertions but more deletions were seen at VDJ junctions in type 1 diabetes patients. The influence of HLA type on TCRB rearrangement stayed undetermined. When Type 1 diabetes patients were examined, their TCRB CDR3s proved moderately but significantly shorter in all four CD4+ subsets.

Concerning this clone itself: Its antigen is not known.

Sequencing targeted expressed TCRB transcripts, as all isolated RNA had been reverse transcribed. TCRdb keeps only in-frame clones here, not all; method: immunoSEQ multiplex PCR. The sample consists of over 150,000 clones, approximately 10% of them appearing once. The sequence was collected from a man aged 30 to 39 with type 1 diabetes. This chain uses TRBV7-8 with TRBJ2-7; 8 bases line up with TRBD2. The sequencing sample was made of central memory CD4+ T cells from blood. The CDR3 nucleotides read TGTGCCAGCAGCAACCCGGGACTAGGGGGCTACGAGCAGTACTTC. Translating gives CASSNPGLGGYEQYF.